The 11 T cell receptor beta chains below come from one sample, sequenced in a study of blood T cell repertoires in COVID-19. TCRdb's copy holds only in-frame clones and misses some; the assay was immunoSEQ multiplex PCR. Of approximately 150,000 clones listed, around 80% were seen once; the top ten hold around a fifth. Sequencing was carried out using PBMCs or T cells enriched from blood (not recorded which). These receptors were obtained from a woman aged 70-85 years in a cohort exposed to, infected with or recovered from COVID-19 (not recorded which).

The V call is TRBV2, the J call TRBJ1-2; 8 bases are shared with TRBD1. CDR3 length: 11 residues. V was clipped by 9 bases and J by 6 bases; unmatched bases: 3. Germline CDR1 is SNHLY and CDR2 is FYNNEI. Here the CDR3 reads CARQGVNGYTF. CDR3 bases: TGTGCCAGACAGGGGGTGAATGGCTACACCTTC. The complete variable domain, with remaining parts taken from reference TRBV2 and TRBJ1-2, reads EPEVTQTPSHQVTQMGQEVILRCVPISNHLYFYWYRQILGQKVEFLVSFYNNEISEKSEIFDDQFSVERPDGSNFTLKIRSTKLEDSAMYFCARQGVNGYTFGSGTRLTVV.

The chain recombines TRBV30 with TRBJ1-4, with unresolved D. V was trimmed by 5 bases and J by 8 bases, leaving 9 bases between them. This CDR3 contains 11 residues. The germline CDR1 and CDR2 sequences are GTSNPN and SVGIG (reference sequence). The CDR3 sequence is CAWGEWEKLFF. In DNA form, the CDR3 reads TGTGCCTGGGGGGAGTGGGAAAAACTGTTTTTT. The variable domain in full, with the rest retrieved from reference TRBV30 and TRBJ1-4, is SQTIHQWPATLVQPVGSPLSLECTVEGTSNPNLYWYRQAAGRGLQLLFYSVGIGQISSEVPQNLSASRPQDRQFILSSKKLLLSDSGFYLCAWGEWEKLFFGSGTQLSVL.

The chain joins TRBV19 to TRBJ2-1; TRBD2 matches 9 bases. The CDR3 runs to 16 residues. The V and J ends lost 5 bases and 8 bases, in that order; junction bases with no gene match: 13. The germline V gene encodes CDR1 LNHDA and CDR2 SQIVND (reference sequence). The CDR3: CASSPLASGILYEQFF. CDR3 DNA: TGTGCCAGTAGTCCCCTCGCTAGCGGGATATTATATGAGCAGTTCTTC.

This clone was detected only a few times. The chain is built from TRBV6-2 or TRBV6-3 and TRBJ2-5; no firm D call. Trimming removed 4 bases from V and 4 bases from J, with 7 bases in between. Germline lookup yields CDR1 MNHEY and CDR2 SVGEGT. The CDR3 extends over 12 amino acids. DNA of the CDR3: TGTGCCAGCAGTTCCCATCCAGAGACCCAGTACTTC. It codes for CASSSHPETQYF.

Points on this clone: The junction differs from germline at one of its ends, possibly a read error. The V call is TRBV3-1 (or the pseudogene TRBV3-2), the J call TRBJ2-1; 9 positions agree with TRBD2. CDR3 length: 13 residues. Germline V lookup: CDR1 LGHDT, CDR2 YNNKEL (reference sequence). Here the CDR3 reads CASSRGGTSRYIF. The CDR3 region has the DNA TGTGCCAGCAGCCGAGGGGGGACTAGCCGTTATATCTTC.

The chain is built from TRBV10-3 and TRBJ1-1, with TRBD1 identical over 10 bases. The CDR3 has 13 amino acids. The trim removed 8 bases at V and 0 bases at J, leaving 0 bases unmatched. CDR1 and CDR2 from the germline V gene are ENHRY and SYGVKD. The CDR3 region is CAIGTGVNTEAFF. In nucleotides, the CDR3 is TGTGCCATCGGGACAGGGGTGAACACTGAAGCTTTCTTT.

Written as DNA, the CDR3 is TGTGCCACTCAATCGGGGGGGCGCTTAAGTGGCTACACCTTC. This encodes CATQSGGRLSGYTF. The chain is built from TRBV19 and TRBJ1-2; a weak D match, TRBD1 (6 bases). V lost 10 bases to trimming and J lost 7 bases, with 22 bases between them. CDR3 length equals 14 residues. Germline CDR1 LNHDA, CDR2 SQIVND (reference sequence).

This chain links TRBV20-1 with TRBJ2-1, with TRBD2 matching 7 bases. Trimming removed 3 bases from V and 3 bases from J; junction bases left unmatched: 8. The germline V gene has CDR1 DFQATT and CDR2 SNEGSKA (reference sequence). The CDR3 has 15 residues. The CDR3 reads CSASKAGVSYNEQFF. DNA of the CDR3: TGCAGTGCTAGTAAGGCGGGAGTGAGCTACAATGAGCAGTTCTTC.

This chain joins TRBV7-3 and TRBJ1-1; D might be TRBD1 (5 bases). There are 13 residues in the CDR3. Trimming cost V 5 bases and J 3 bases, with 10 bases left between them. CDR1 and CDR2 from the germline V gene are SGHTA and FQGTGA. The CDR3 spells CASSTQGDTEAFF. DNA of the CDR3: TGTGCCAGCAGCACTCAGGGTGACACTGAAGCTTTCTTT.

The chain recombines TRBV5-1 with TRBJ2-5, with 10 bases fitting TRBD1. V was pared by 4 bases and J by 5 bases, with 11 bases of the junction left unmatched. The CDR3 spans 16 residues. Germline CDR1 SGHRS, CDR2 YFSETQ. CDR3 DNA: TGCGCCAGCAGCCCGGACAGGGGGACACTAGGGGAGACCCAGTACTTC. Translating gives CASSPDRGTLGETQYF.

The V and J genes are TRBV6-5 and TRBJ1-3; D ambiguous. Germline lookup yields CDR1 MNHEY and CDR2 SVGAGI. Trimming pared 8 bases from V and 6 bases from J, leaving 20 bases between. This CDR3 has 15 residues. CDR3 sequence (DNA): TGTGCCAGCCTCCCCCAAGGAGGGCTCCCAAACACCATATATTTT. Amino acids: CASLPQGGLPNTIYF.